These 29 T cell receptor beta chains share one sample of origin, sequenced in a study of neurological immune-mediated disorders. TCRdb re-analysed the 5' RACE reads in MiXCR, keeping a single row per CDR3 protein. Counted here are about 59,000 distinct CDR3 sequences, roughly 12% occurring once; the ten biggest clones make up about 11%. Sequencing was done on a sample of PBMCs. Receptors originate from a woman aged 60-75 years with HTLV-1-associated myelopathy (HAM/TSP).

This clonotype came up many times. The gene calls are TRBV20-1 and TRBJ1-5; weak D call: TRBD1 (6 bases). Trimming removed 5 bases from V and 3 bases from J, with 20 bases in between. The CDR3 extends over 16 amino acids. Per the germline V gene, CDR1 is DFQATT and CDR2 is SNEGSKA (reference sequence). CDR3 protein: CSAGKPLAGVNQPQHF. The CDR3 DNA follows: TGCAGTGCTGGAAAGCCCTTGGCAGGGGTCAATCAGCCCCAGCATTTT.

In its sample, this clonotype was seen many times. V and J are TRBV6-2 or TRBV6-3 and TRBJ2-1; TRBD1 agrees at 7 bases. V was clipped by 2 bases and J by 6 bases; unmatched bases: 4. CDR1 and CDR2 (germline): MNHEY, SVGEGT. The CDR3 consists of 14 residues. CDR3 residues: CASSYDAGGNEQFF. The CDR3 DNA reads as TGTGCCAGCAGTTACGACGCAGGGGGCAATGAGCAGTTCTTC.

There are many counts of this clonotype. The chain carries TRBV27 and TRBJ2-1; TRBD2 aligns across 7 bases. Germline assignment: CDR1 MNHEY and CDR2 SMNVEV (reference sequence). The CDR3 extends over 13 amino acids. Trimming took 3 bases from V and 9 from J; bases not matched to a gene: 5. The CDR3 DNA is TGTGCCAGCAGTTTGGGCGGGAGTGGTGAGCAGTTCTTC. This gives the protein CASSLGGSGEQFF.

There are many counts of this clonotype. The V call is TRBV5-1, the J call TRBJ2-2, with TRBD2 matching 11 bases. CDR3 length equals 17 residues. V shed 3 bases, J shed 10 bases, and the junction held 14 bases outside the gene matches. The germline V gene encodes CDR1 SGHRS and CDR2 YFSETQ. The DNA for the CDR3 is TGCGCCAGCAGCTCCGAGGGACTAGCGGCCCCCTATGCGGAGCTGTTTTTT. This gives the protein CASSSEGLAAPYAELFF.

For this clonotype: This sequence may be a read error, since a much larger clone differs from it by one base. This sequence joins TRBV7-9 and TRBJ2-3; 8 bases are shared with TRBD2. The CDR3 has 15 residues. The junction had 13 bases not matched to a gene; V was cut back by 10 bases and J by 4 bases. Germline-derived CDR1 and CDR2 are SEHNR and FQNEAQ (reference sequence). The CDR3 sequence: CANSRAGAGPDTQYF. The CDR3 DNA sequence: TGTGCCAACAGTAGAGCGGGAGCGGGACCAGATACGCAGTATTTT. The full variable domain, with the rest looked up from reference TRBV7-9 and TRBJ2-3, is DTGVSQNPRHKITKRGQNVTFRCDPISEHNRLYWYRQTLGQGPEFLTYFQNEAQLEKSRLLSDRFSAERPKGSFSTLEIQRTEQGDSAMYLCANSRAGAGPDTQYFGPGTRLTVL.

This clonotype was detected many times. The V gene is TRBV5-1, the J gene TRBJ2-1, with D possibly TRBD2 on 6 matching bases. The CDR3 has 14 amino acids. Germline-derived CDR1 and CDR2 are SGHRS and YFSETQ. The V and J ends lost 4 bases and 5 bases respectively, with 13 bases between them. The CDR3 region has the DNA TGCGCCAGCAGCCCCTCGGGACTCCACAATGAGCAGTTCTTC. It specifies CASSPSGLHNEQFF.

This clonotype appeared a few times. The chain recombines TRBV6-1 with TRBJ2-3, with D perhaps assigned TRBD1 or TRBD2 (5 bases each). Germline CDR1 MNHNS, CDR2 SASEGT. The CDR3 contains 16 residues. The V end was cut by 6 bases, the J end by 7 bases, with 23 bases between. In nucleotides, the CDR3 is TGTGCCAGCAGCGACCCTCGAGGGGAATTGGACAATACGCAGTATTTT. This sequence encodes CASSDPRGELDNTQYF.

This clonotype was picked up many times. The chain is built from TRBV6-5 and TRBJ2-1, with 8 nucleotides matching TRBD1. V was pared by 2 bases and J by 7 bases, with 10 bases of the junction left unmatched. Per the germline V gene, CDR1 is MNHEY and CDR2 is SVGAGI. The CDR3 has 16 amino acids. The DNA of the CDR3 is TGTGCCAGCAGTTACGGGGGGACAGGTAGATTTAATGAGCAGTTCTTC. It codes for CASSYGGTGRFNEQFF.

The chain has TRBV2 and TRBJ2-7; D is undetermined. This CDR3 spans 15 amino acids. Germline V gene data show CDR1 as SNHLY and CDR2 as FYNNEI. Trimming stripped 11 bases from V and 0 bases from J, with 20 bases between. The CDR3 is CACRKSLPNSYEQYF. CDR3 bases: TGTGCCTGCCGCAAGTCTCTTCCTAACTCCTACGAGCAGTACTTC.

This clonotype has a count of ten or more. The chain recombines TRBV4-1 with TRBJ1-3; no reliable D call. CDR3 length: 13 residues. Germline V gives CDR1 MGHRA, CDR2 YSYEKL. The germline V and J ends were trimmed by 0 bases and 7 bases, with 7 bases remaining between them. The CDR3 DNA reads TGCGCCAGCAGCCAAGATGGGCGGAACACCATATATTTT. Its translation: CASSQDGRNTIYF.

This clonotype has a count of ten or more. The CDR3 here is CSAIGQGYTEAFF. DNA for the CDR3: TGCAGCGCCATCGGACAGGGGTACACTGAAGCTTTCTTT. V gene TRBV29-1 combines with J gene TRBJ1-1, with 9 bases fitting TRBD1. The CDR3 totals 13 residues. Germline values: CDR1 SQVTM, CDR2 ANQGSEA. The junction had 6 bases not matched to a gene; V was cut back by 7 bases and J by 3 bases. Full variable domain (rest looked up from reference TRBV29-1 and TRBJ1-1): SAVISQKPSRDICQRGTSLTIQCQVDSQVTMMFWYRQQPGQSLTLIATANQGSEATYESGFVIDKFPISRPNLTFSTLTVSNMSPEDSSIYLCSAIGQGYTEAFFGQGTRLTVV.

This clonotype was seen at least ten times. The chain combines TRBV3-1 with TRBJ1-6; D may be TRBD1 (5 bases). The CDR3 contains 15 residues. Germline V gene lookup returns CDR1 LGHDT and CDR2 YNNKEL (reference sequence). Trimming took off 4 bases at V and 5 bases at J, with 12 bases between the two ends. The CDR3 is CASSPEGQNNSPLHF. The DNA for the CDR3 is TGTGCCAGCAGCCCCGAAGGACAAAATAATTCACCCCTCCACTTT.

This clonotype was detected many times. This rearrangement joins TRBV29-1 to TRBJ2-6; 7 bases align to TRBD1. There are 17 residues in the CDR3. Germline CDR1 and CDR2: SQVTM and ANQGSEA. V lost 6 bases to trimming and J lost 0 bases; unmatched junction nucleotides: 11. CDR3 in amino acids: CSVQDRVGSSGANVLTF. DNA for the CDR3: TGCAGCGTACAAGACAGGGTCGGCAGCTCTGGGGCCAACGTCCTGACTTTC.

This clonotype was counted at least ten times. The rearrangement joins TRBV3-1 to TRBJ2-3; D uncertain. This CDR3 has 14 residues. CDR1 is LGHDT and CDR2 is YNNKEL in the germline V gene (reference sequence). Trimming took 4 bases from V and 3 from J, leaving 11 bases between them. The DNA for the CDR3 is TGTGCCAGCAGCCCGCCGCACGGGACAGATACGCAGTATTTT. This encodes CASSPPHGTDTQYF.

Turning to this clonotype: Germline and junction disagree at one end, which may indicate a read error. This chain joins TRBV10-3 and TRBJ2-2; 8 positions match TRBD1. The germline CDR1 and CDR2 sequences are ENHRY and SYGVKD. This CDR3 has 14 residues. CDR3 protein: CATRGDRHTWELSF. DNA of the CDR3: TGTGCCACCAGGGGGGACAGGCACACCTGGGAGCTGTCTTTT.

There are many counts of this clonotype. V and J are TRBV5-4 and TRBJ2-7; tentative D call: TRBD2 (6 bases). Trimming shortened V by 2 bases and J by 5 bases, and 14 bases separated the two germline ends. The V gene's germline CDR1 is SGHNT and CDR2 YYREEE (reference sequence). The length of the CDR3 is 14 residues. The CDR3 region is CASSLKTSVHEQYF. The CDR3, as DNA: TGTGCCAGCAGCTTAAAGACTAGTGTGCACGAGCAGTACTTC. Full variable domain (outside the CDR3, taken from reference TRBV5-4 and TRBJ2-7): ETGVTQSPTHLIKTRGQQVTLRCSSQSGHNTVSWYQQALGQGPQFIFQYYREEENGRGNFPPRFSGLQFPNYSSELNVNALELDDSALYLCASSLKTSVHEQYFGPGTRLTVT.

This clonotype was detected many times. The CDR3, as DNA: TGCAGTGCTAGGGGGGTGAGGGCTAGACGAGATCCCAATGAGCAGTTCTTC. Its translation is CSARGVRARRDPNEQFF. This chain joins TRBV20-1 and TRBJ2-1; D might be TRBD1 or TRBD2, each matching 5 bases. Trimming shortened V by 3 bases and J by 6 bases, and 24 bases separated the two germline ends. CDR3 length: 17 amino acids. Looked up from germline, CDR1 is DFQATT and CDR2 is SNEGSKA (reference sequence).

The chain has TRBV12-3 or TRBV12-4 and TRBJ2-1; D possibly uses TRBD1 or TRBD2 (6 bases each). The CDR3 has 12 residues. Trimming stripped 5 bases from V and 10 bases from J, with 12 bases between. CDR3: CASSRSGAEQFF. CDR3 sequence (DNA): TGTGCCAGCAGTCGATCGGGGGCCGAGCAGTTCTTC.

This clonotype was detected ten times or more. This chain joins TRBV5-1 and TRBJ1-1; D not resolved. The germline V gene encodes CDR1 SGHRS and CDR2 YFSETQ. Trimming shortened V by 2 bases and J by 1 base, and 9 bases separated the two germline ends. The CDR3 has 14 amino acids. In DNA form, the CDR3 reads TGCGCCAGCAGCTTCAATGGGCCGAACACTGAAGCTTTCTTT. Amino acid sequence: CASSFNGPNTEAFF.

This clonotype was recorded many times. The chain is built from TRBV7-9 and TRBJ1-2; 10 bases map to TRBD1. Germline V gene lookup returns CDR1 SEHNR and CDR2 FQNEAQ (reference sequence). The CDR3 loop spans 14 amino acids. The J segment lost 5 bases and the V segment lost 3 bases, leaving 3 bases of the junction unmatched. The CDR3 reads CASSLRDRGYGYTF. CDR3 in DNA: TGTGCCAGCAGCTTGCGGGACAGGGGATATGGCTACACCTTC. Full variable domain (rest looked up from reference TRBV7-9 and TRBJ1-2): DTGVSQNPRHKITKRGQNVTFRCDPISEHNRLYWYRQTLGQGPEFLTYFQNEAQLEKSRLLSDRFSAERPKGSFSTLEIQRTEQGDSAMYLCASSLRDRGYGYTFGSGTRLTVV.

This clonotype was seen at least ten times. CDR3 in amino acids: CASSRRGAGQGPQHF. The CDR3 nucleotides are TGTGCCAGCAGCCGGCGGGGGGCGGGCCAGGGGCCCCAGCATTTT. The chain couples TRBV5-6 to TRBJ1-5; possibly TRBD1 for D (6 bases). CDR3 length: 15 residues. Germline V gene data show CDR1 as SGHDT and CDR2 as YYEEEE. V was trimmed by 4 bases and J by 9 bases, leaving 20 bases between them.

This clonotype was counted ten times or more. The chain is built from TRBV6-5 and TRBJ2-7; D is undetermined. Trimming left V 6 bases short and J 0 bases short, with 15 bases between. This CDR3 is built from 15 residues. Looked up from germline, CDR1 is MNHEY and CDR2 is SVGAGI. CDR3 in amino acids: CASRVKGLSSYEQYF. As DNA, the CDR3 is TGTGCCAGCAGAGTGAAGGGCCTAAGCTCCTACGAGCAGTACTTC.

This clonotype came up a few times. J is TRBJ2-1 and V is TRBV29-1, with 14 positions matching TRBD2. Germline V lookup: CDR1 SQVTM, CDR2 ANQGSEA. Trimming at V came to 1 base and at J to 6 bases, leaving 8 bases not matched to a gene. The CDR3 spans 17 residues. The chain's CDR3 is CSVEGTSGRMGFNEQFF. In DNA, the CDR3 is TGCAGCGTTGAAGGGACTAGCGGGAGGATGGGTTTCAATGAGCAGTTCTTC.

As regards this clonotype: The junction differs from germline at one of its ends, possibly a read error. The genes are TRBV5-1 and TRBJ2-3, with D perhaps assigned TRBD1 or TRBD2 (5 bases each). CDR1 SGHRS and CDR2 YFSETQ come from the germline V gene. CDR3 length equals 17 residues. CDR3 region: CSSMQRSGLGGTDTQYF. CDR3 DNA: TGCTCCAGCATGCAAAGAAGTGGACTGGGGGGCACAGATACGCAGTATTTT.

The chain couples TRBV6-1 to TRBJ1-4; unclear D gene. The CDR3 totals 17 residues. The ends were cut back, 0 bases at V and 1 base at J, with 12 bases in the middle. Germline values: CDR1 MNHNS, CDR2 SASEGT. Here the CDR3 reads CASSEAGGKRTNEKLFF. The CDR3 nucleotides are TGTGCCAGCAGTGAAGCCGGAGGGAAAAGAACTAATGAAAAACTGTTTTTT.

This clonotype occurred many times. This rearrangement joins TRBV20-1 to TRBJ2-5; the D is unclear. Germline CDR1 DFQATT, CDR2 SNEGSKA (reference sequence). CDR3 length: 11 residues. Trimming cost V 5 bases and J 4 bases, with 8 bases left between them. The chain's CDR3 is CSAVHGETQYF. As DNA, the CDR3 is TGCAGTGCTGTCCACGGAGAGACCCAGTACTTC.

A few counts support this clonotype. With a much larger clone just one base away, this may be a read error. The chain couples TRBV12-3 or TRBV12-4 to TRBJ1-1; possibly TRBD1 for D (6 bases). The CDR3 runs to 13 residues. As DNA, the CDR3 is TGTGCCAGCGGTTTTCGACAGGAACGTGAAGCTTTCTTT. This gives the protein CASGFRQEREAFF.

Many counts were recorded for this clonotype. Here the CDR3 DNA reads TGCGCCAGCATGGGACTAGCGGGGACCTACAATGAGCAGTTCTTC. This encodes CASMGLAGTYNEQFF. The rearrangement joins TRBV5-1 to TRBJ2-1; 13 bases map to TRBD2. J was trimmed by 2 bases and V by 6 bases; bases with no gene match: 2. The CDR3 is made up of 15 amino acids. Germline CDR1 SGHRS, CDR2 YFSETQ.

The chain recombines TRBV6-5 with TRBJ2-1, with 16 bases matching TRBD2. This CDR3 is built from 17 residues. CDR1 and CDR2 (germline): MNHEY, SVGAGI. Losses at the gene ends were 5 bases for V and 7 bases for J; bases not matched to a gene: 8. The CDR3: CASSRTGTSGRGNEQFF. CDR3 DNA sequence: TGTGCCAGCAGTAGGACCGGGACTAGCGGGAGGGGAAATGAGCAGTTCTTC.